These 25 T cell receptor beta chains originate from one sample sequenced in a study of blood T cell repertoires in COVID-19 (dated by TCRdb to the early 2020s). Library construction relied on the immunoSEQ multiplex PCR assay. In its TCRdb copy, this immuneACCESS table keeps in-frame sequences only and misses some clones. Where compared with another copy, unresolved V genes explain less than half of these, and the others have no known cause. For this sample the table gives about 220,000 clones, of which 82% were detected only once. The ten largest clones add up to 5.2% of the sample. Sequencing was done on a sample of peripheral blood. These receptors were taken from a woman in her seventies with COVID-19, enrolled during active disease.

The chain links TRBV5-6 to TRBJ2-3; D is perhaps TRBD2 (6 bases). V was trimmed by 7 bases and J by 5 bases, leaving 17 bases between them. This CDR3 region has 14 residues. CDR1 is SGHDT, CDR2 YYEEEE, per germline. CDR3 coding DNA: TGTGCCAGCTCTTTACCACGGGAGAGAGATACGCAGTATTTT. As protein: CASSLPRERDTQYF.

This chain joins TRBV28 and TRBJ1-2, with D possibly matching TRBD1 (5 bases). Trimming removed 6 bases at V and 2 bases at J, with 16 bases between. Germline loops: CDR1 MDHEN, CDR2 SYDVKM. The CDR3 runs to 15 residues. Written as DNA, the CDR3 is TGTGCCAGCAGGATAAGCCTCGGGGGGAACTATGGCTACACCTTC. Amino acid sequence: CASRISLGGNYGYTF.

DNA for the CDR3: TGTGCCACCAGCAGGCCCACCGGGACTAGCGGAAACAATGAGCAGTTCTTC. Translating gives CATSRPTGTSGNNEQFF. This chain connects TRBV15 to TRBJ2-1, with TRBD2 matching 11 bases. Germline-derived CDR1 and CDR2 are LNHNV and YYDKDF (reference sequence). The V and J ends lost 3 bases and 5 bases, in that order; junction bases with no gene match: 9. The CDR3 length is 17 residues.

V is TRBV4-3 and J is TRBJ2-3; 8 bases agree with TRBD2. With V trimmed by 6 bases and J by 7 bases, 9 bases remained unmatched. The CDR3 contains 14 residues. Per germline, CDR1 LGHNA and CDR2 YSLEER. CDR3 amino acids: CASRNKAGDHTQYF. The CDR3, as DNA: TGCGCCAGCAGGAATAAAGCGGGAGACCATACGCAGTATTTT.

This sequence joins TRBV30 and TRBJ2-3; the D gene is possibly TRBD2 (7 bases). There are 14 residues in the CDR3. In germline, CDR1 is GTSNPN, CDR2 SVGIG (reference sequence). V was trimmed by 2 bases and J by 5 bases, leaving 14 bases between them. The CDR3 coding sequence is TGTGCCTGGAGTAAGGGGGGGCTGGGAGATACGCAGTATTTT. Its protein product is CAWSKGGLGDTQYF. The full variable domain, its missing parts supplied by reference TRBV30 and TRBJ2-3, is SQTIHQWPATLVQPVGSPLSLECTVEGTSNPNLYWYRQAAGRGLQLLFYSVGIGQISSEVPQNLSASRPQDRQFILSSKKLLLSDSGFYLCAWSKGGLGDTQYFGPGTRLTVL.

The chain couples TRBV7-2 to TRBJ2-1; 14 positions agree with TRBD2. Germline V lookup: CDR1 SGHTA, CDR2 FQGNSA. The V gene end was trimmed by 0 bases and the J gene end by 10 bases; junction bases not matched to a gene: 14. The CDR3 sequence is 19 residues long. CDR3 residues: CASSLAMGTGTSGGREQFF. Written as DNA, the CDR3 is TGTGCCAGCAGCTTAGCTATGGGAACCGGGACTAGCGGGGGAAGGGAGCAGTTCTTC.

This chain joins TRBV29-1 and TRBJ1-1; 10 bases align to TRBD1. This CDR3 is built from 13 residues. The V and J ends lost 6 bases and 10 bases, in that order; junction bases with no gene match: 11. Per germline, CDR1 SQVTM and CDR2 ANQGSEA. The CDR3 nucleotides read TGCAGCGTCTTTACGGGACAGGGGTTACGAGCTTTCTTT. This translates into CSVFTGQGLRAFF. Based on the CDR3 plus reference TRBV29-1 and TRBJ1-1, the full variable domain is SAVISQKPSRDICQRGTSLTIQCQVDSQVTMMFWYRQQPGQSLTLIATANQGSEATYESGFVIDKFPISRPNLTFSTLTVSNMSPEDSSIYLCSVFTGQGLRAFFGQGTRLTVV.

The chain has TRBV2 and TRBJ1-6; TRBD1 matches 7 bases. V shed 3 bases and J 7 bases; nucleotides not matched to a gene: 9. The CDR3 is 16 residues long. In germline, CDR1 is SNHLY, CDR2 FYNNEI. As DNA, the CDR3 is TGTGCCAGCAGTGATGAAACAGGGGTAGGGAATTCACCCCTCCACTTT. Its translation: CASSDETGVGNSPLHF.

As regards this clone: Other nucleotide sequences in the sample specify the same CDR3. The V call is TRBV5-1, the J call TRBJ1-3; no clear D gene. CDR3 length equals 16 residues. The V gene lost 0 bases and the J gene lost 0 bases, with 10 bases spanning the gap. Looked up from germline, CDR1 is SGHRS and CDR2 is YFSETQ. CDR3: CASSLASGFSGNTIYF. The CDR3 nucleotides are TGCGCCAGCAGCTTGGCTTCGGGGTTCTCTGGAAACACCATATATTTT.

The V gene is TRBV21-1, the J gene TRBJ2-1; the D call TRBD2 from the table was never checked on the DNA. TRBV21-1 is labeled a pseudogene. The CDR3 spans 17 residues. CDR3 residues: CASSKPNSGRNDNEQFF. DNA for the CDR3: TGTGCCAGCAGCAAACCGAATAGCGGGAGGAATGACAATGAGCAGTTCTTC.

The chain carries TRBV29-1 and TRBJ1-1, with 7 bases aligning to TRBD1. The CDR3 covers 14 residues. The V segment lost 3 bases and the J segment 0 bases; nucleotides outside the gene matches: 4. Germline V gives CDR1 SQVTM, CDR2 ANQGSEA. The CDR3: CSVDLDRLNTEAFF. In DNA form, the CDR3 reads TGCAGCGTTGACTTGGACAGGTTGAACACTGAAGCTTTCTTT.

The genes are TRBV5-1 and TRBJ2-3; D perhaps matches TRBD2 (5 bases). CDR3 length equals 14 residues. Germline CDR1 is SGHRS and CDR2 is YFSETQ. With 2 bases removed from V and 4 bases from J, the gap between germline ends came to 11 bases. CDR3 DNA sequence: TGCGCCAGCAGCTTAACCTGGCGGGCAGATACGCAGTATTTT. Its translation is CASSLTWRADTQYF.

The J gene is TRBJ2-7, the V gene TRBV28; TRBD2 agrees at 9 bases. Germline lookup yields CDR1 MDHEN and CDR2 SYDVKM. V lost 4 bases to trimming and J lost 0 bases; unmatched junction nucleotides: 7. This CDR3 comprises 16 residues. CDR3 sequence (DNA): TGTGCCAGCAGTTCGTCGCTAGCGGGACGCTCCTACGAGCAGTACTTC. Residues: CASSSSLAGRSYEQYF.

The rearrangement uses TRBV19 and TRBJ1-5; 9 bases match TRBD1. The CDR3 is 16 residues long. The J segment lost 3 bases and the V segment lost 9 bases, leaving 12 bases of the junction unmatched. Germline CDR1 reads LNHDA; CDR2 reads SQIVND (reference sequence). CDR3 nucleotides: TGTGCCAGCTCAGTGTGGAGGGACAGGGCCAATCAGCCCCAGCATTTT. The encoded protein is CASSVWRDRANQPQHF. The whole variable domain, filled in from reference TRBV19 and TRBJ1-5, reads DGGITQSPKYLFRKEGQNVTLSCEQNLNHDAMYWYRQDPGQGLRLIYYSQIVNDFQKGDIAEGYSVSREKKESFPLTVTSAQKNPTAFYLCASSVWRDRANQPQHFGDGTRLSIL.

This clone was observed a single time. This chain joins TRBV24-1 and TRBJ1-2; 7 positions match TRBD1. The CDR3 contains 14 residues. The germline V gene encodes CDR1 KGHDR and CDR2 SFDVKD. V dropped 3 bases and J dropped 5; count of bases not matched to a gene: 5. The DNA of the CDR3 is TGTGCCACCAGTGATCCAGGGGGTGATTATGGCTACACCTTC. Its protein is CATSDPGGDYGYTF.

The CDR3, as DNA: TGTGCCAGCAGCCAAGAAGGAGATTCACCCCTCCACTTT. Protein product: CASSQEGDSPLHF. The genes are TRBV14 and TRBJ1-6; D uncertain. The germline V gene encodes CDR1 SGHDN and CDR2 FVKESK. Between the trimmed V and J ends, which lost 0 bases and 8 bases, there was a span of 5 bases. This CDR3 has 13 amino acids.

The chain has TRBV7-2 and TRBJ1-5, with D unclear. The CDR3 is made up of 14 amino acids. Germline V CDR1 and CDR2: SGHTA, FQGNSA. The V and J ends lost 5 bases and 1 base respectively, with 9 bases between them. In nucleotides, the CDR3 is TGTGCCAGCAGCCCTCGGGAGAGCAATCAGCCCCAGCATTTT. This gives the protein CASSPRESNQPQHF. The variable domain in full, with the rest retrieved from reference TRBV7-2 and TRBJ1-5, is GAGVSQSPSNKVTEKGKDVELRCDPISGHTALYWYRQSLGQGLEFLIYFQGNSAPDKSGLPSDRFSAERTGGSVSTLTIQRTQQEDSAVYLCASSPRESNQPQHFGDGTRLSIL.

This clone was detected only once. The chain recombines TRBV10-3 with TRBJ1-1; TRBD1 is a possible D gene (5 bases). CDR1 is ENHRY and CDR2 is SYGVKD in the germline V gene. V lost 3 bases, J lost 0 bases, and 14 bases lay in between. The CDR3 spans 16 residues. The CDR3 nucleotides are TGTGCCATCAGTGATCCCCTGGGGGGTCTGAACACTGAAGCTTTCTTT. This gives the protein CAISDPLGGLNTEAFF.

The chain has TRBV18 and TRBJ1-1; TRBD1 matches 9 bases. Trimming at V came to 3 bases and at J to 6 bases, leaving 8 bases not matched to a gene. From germline, CDR1 is KGHSH and CDR2 LQKENI. CDR3 size: 15 residues. The CDR3 nucleotides are TGTGCCAGCTCACCGGTTGGGACAGGGTTCTCTGAAGCTTTCTTT. It specifies CASSPVGTGFSEAFF.

The chain uses TRBV7-2 and TRBJ1-1; 8 nucleotides align to TRBD1. The germline V gene encodes CDR1 SGHTA and CDR2 FQGNSA. The length of the CDR3 is 17 residues. V shed 4 bases and J 4 bases; nucleotides not matched to a gene: 14. The CDR3 bases are TGTGCCAGCAGCTCGCCAGGGGGCAGGACGGTGGTCACTGAAGCTTTCTTT. Translating gives CASSSPGGRTVVTEAFF. Full variable domain (remainder filled in from reference TRBV7-2 and TRBJ1-1): GAGVSQSPSNKVTEKGKDVELRCDPISGHTALYWYRQSLGQGLEFLIYFQGNSAPDKSGLPSDRFSAERTGGSVSTLTIQRTQQEDSAVYLCASSSPGGRTVVTEAFFGQGTRLTVV.

This sequence joins TRBV11-2 and TRBJ1-1; the match to TRBD1 covers 7 bases. This CDR3 spans 16 amino acids. The J segment lost 0 bases and the V segment lost 1 base, leaving 5 bases of the junction unmatched. Looked up from germline, CDR1 is SGHAT and CDR2 is FQNNGV. In nucleotides, the CDR3 is TGTGCCAGCAGCTTAGGGGACAGAACTATGAACACTGAAGCTTTCTTT. This codes for CASSLGDRTMNTEAFF.

In DNA form, the CDR3 reads TGTGCCACCAGGGGCGGGGGCGCGGGCTCCAATCAGCCCCAGCATTTT. Its protein product is CATRGGGAGSNQPQHF. The rearrangement links TRBV24-1 to TRBJ1-5; D may be TRBD1 (6 bases). This CDR3 is 16 amino acids long. Germline CDR1 is KGHDR and CDR2 is SFDVKD. Between the trimmed V and J ends, which lost 7 bases and 3 bases, there was a span of 18 bases.

This chain joins TRBV18 and TRBJ1-6; no reliable D call. With 2 bases removed from V and 5 bases from J, the gap between germline ends came to 7 bases. Per germline, CDR1 KGHSH and CDR2 LQKENI. The CDR3 extends over 14 amino acids. CDR3 loop: CASSPGSNNSPLHF. DNA of the CDR3: TGTGCCAGCTCACCAGGGAGTAATAATTCACCCCTCCACTTT. Full variable domain (missing parts from reference TRBV18 and TRBJ1-6): NAGVMQNPRHLVRRRGQEARLRCSPMKGHSHVYWYRQLPEEGLKFMVYLQKENIIDESGMPKERFSAEFPKEGPSILRIQQVVRGDSAAYFCASSPGSNNSPLHFGNGTRLTVT.

V usage is TRBV4-3 and J usage is TRBJ1-5; D remains ambiguous. The germline CDR1 and CDR2 sequences are LGHNA and YSLEER. The CDR3 is 15 residues long. The ends were cut back, 5 bases at V and 4 bases at J, with 15 bases in the middle. CDR3 residues: CASSKSTARNQPQHF. CDR3 DNA: TGCGCCAGCAGCAAGAGTACAGCCAGAAATCAGCCCCAGCATTTT.

The CDR3 spells CASLKRASWPPTGELFF. The CDR3, as DNA: TGTGCCAGCCTCAAGCGTGCTTCCTGGCCGCCCACCGGGGAGCTGTTTTTT. The rearrangement joins TRBV28 to TRBJ2-2, with no clear D. Trimming cost V 8 bases and J 4 bases, with 23 bases left between them. The V gene's germline CDR1 is MDHEN and CDR2 SYDVKM. The CDR3 extends over 17 amino acids.